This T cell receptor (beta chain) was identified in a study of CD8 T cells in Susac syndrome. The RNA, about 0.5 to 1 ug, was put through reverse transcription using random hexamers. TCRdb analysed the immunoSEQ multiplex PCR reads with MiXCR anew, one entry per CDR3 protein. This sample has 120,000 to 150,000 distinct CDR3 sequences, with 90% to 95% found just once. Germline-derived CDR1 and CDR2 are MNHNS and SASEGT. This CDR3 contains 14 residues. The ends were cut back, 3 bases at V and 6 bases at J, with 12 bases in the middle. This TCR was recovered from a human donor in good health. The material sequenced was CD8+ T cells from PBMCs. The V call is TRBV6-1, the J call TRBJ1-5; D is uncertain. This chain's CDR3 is CASSDLLGSQPQHF. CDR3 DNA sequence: TGTGCCAGCAGTGATCTCCTAGGGTCTCAGCCCCAGCATTTT.